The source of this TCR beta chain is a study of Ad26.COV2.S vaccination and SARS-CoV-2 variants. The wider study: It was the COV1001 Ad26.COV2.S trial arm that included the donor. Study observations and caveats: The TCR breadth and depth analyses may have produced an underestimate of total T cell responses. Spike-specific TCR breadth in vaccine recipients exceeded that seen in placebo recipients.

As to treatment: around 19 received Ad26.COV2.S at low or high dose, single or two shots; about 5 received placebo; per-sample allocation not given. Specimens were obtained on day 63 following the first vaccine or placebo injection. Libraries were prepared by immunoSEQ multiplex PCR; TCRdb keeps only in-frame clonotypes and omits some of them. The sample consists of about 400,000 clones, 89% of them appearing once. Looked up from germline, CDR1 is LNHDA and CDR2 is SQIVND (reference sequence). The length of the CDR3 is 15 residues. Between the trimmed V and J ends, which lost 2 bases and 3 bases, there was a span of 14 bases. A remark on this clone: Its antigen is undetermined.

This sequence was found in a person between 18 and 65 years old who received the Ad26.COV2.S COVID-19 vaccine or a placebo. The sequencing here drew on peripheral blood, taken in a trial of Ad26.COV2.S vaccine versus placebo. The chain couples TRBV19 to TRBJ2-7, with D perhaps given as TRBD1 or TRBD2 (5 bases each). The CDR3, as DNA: TGTGCCAGTAGTATAAGGGACGGTATAGTCTACGAGCAGTACTTC. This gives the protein CASSIRDGIVYEQYF.